This T cell receptor (beta chain) was captured in a study of blood T cell repertoires in COVID-19. Study at large: Sites in the United States, Italy and Spain provided acute and convalescent COVID-19 samples. PBMCs, B-cell-depleted T cells, or T cells were the source of the cDNA or gDNA that made up the material.

Under the authors' procedure: From reference gene primer amplification, estimates of nucleated cell counts were derived. TCRdb's table, derived via immunoSEQ multiplex PCR, lists solely in-frame clones and lacks some. That table is the source of V, J and clone size, and D and trimming were worked out from the DNA. Of about 410,000 clones detected, roughly 85% appear once; the ten largest clones hold over 1.3%. In germline, CDR1 is SQVTM, CDR2 ANQGSEA. V lost 3 bases to trimming and J lost 2 bases, with 15 bases between them. The CDR3 is 15 amino acids. A single count supports this clone. This TCR derives from a woman aged 30 to 39 with active or convalescent COVID-19. Sequences were obtained from peripheral blood. The V gene is TRBV29-1, the J gene TRBJ2-3, with D unresolved. CDR3 amino acids: CSVDLERPITDTQYF. CDR3 DNA: TGCAGCGTTGATCTAGAGCGACCCATCACAGATACGCAGTATTTT.